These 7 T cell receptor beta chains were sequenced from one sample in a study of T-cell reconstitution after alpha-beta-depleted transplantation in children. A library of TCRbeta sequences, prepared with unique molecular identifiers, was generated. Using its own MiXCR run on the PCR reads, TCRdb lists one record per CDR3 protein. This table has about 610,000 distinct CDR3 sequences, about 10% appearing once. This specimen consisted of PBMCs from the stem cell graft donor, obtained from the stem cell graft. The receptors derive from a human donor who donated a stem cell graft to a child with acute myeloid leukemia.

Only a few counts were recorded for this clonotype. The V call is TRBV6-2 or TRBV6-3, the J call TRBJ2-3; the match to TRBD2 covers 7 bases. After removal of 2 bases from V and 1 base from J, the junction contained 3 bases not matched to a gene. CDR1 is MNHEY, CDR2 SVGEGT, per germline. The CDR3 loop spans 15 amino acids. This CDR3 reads CASSYGGSGTDTQYF. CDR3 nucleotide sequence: TGTGCCAGCAGTTACGGCGGGAGTGGCACAGATACGCAGTATTTT.

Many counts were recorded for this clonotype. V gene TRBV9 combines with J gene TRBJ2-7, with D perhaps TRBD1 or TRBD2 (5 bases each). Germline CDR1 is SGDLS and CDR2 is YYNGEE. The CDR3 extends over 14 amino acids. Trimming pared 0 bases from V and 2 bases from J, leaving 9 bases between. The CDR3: CASSVVWDAYEQYF. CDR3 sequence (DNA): TGTGCCAGCAGCGTAGTTTGGGACGCCTACGAGCAGTACTTC.

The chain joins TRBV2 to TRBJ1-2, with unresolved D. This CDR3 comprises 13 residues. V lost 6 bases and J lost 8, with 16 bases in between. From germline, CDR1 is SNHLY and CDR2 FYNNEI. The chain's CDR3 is CASRSEAAGGYTF. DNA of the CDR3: TGTGCCAGCAGGTCGGAGGCAGCCGGGGGCTACACCTTC.

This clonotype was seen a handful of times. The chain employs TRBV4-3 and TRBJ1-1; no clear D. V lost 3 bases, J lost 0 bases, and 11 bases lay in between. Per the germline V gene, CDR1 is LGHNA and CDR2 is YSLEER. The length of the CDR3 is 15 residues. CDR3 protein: CASSHQTGMNTEAFF. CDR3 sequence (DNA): TGCGCCAGCAGCCATCAGACGGGGATGAACACTGAAGCTTTCTTT.

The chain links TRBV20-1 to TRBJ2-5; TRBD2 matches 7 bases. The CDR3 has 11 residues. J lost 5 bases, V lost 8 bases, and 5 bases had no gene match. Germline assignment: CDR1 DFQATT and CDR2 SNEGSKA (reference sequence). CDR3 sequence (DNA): TGCAGTTTCAGGGAGGGGGAGACCCAGTACTTC. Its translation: CSFREGETQYF.

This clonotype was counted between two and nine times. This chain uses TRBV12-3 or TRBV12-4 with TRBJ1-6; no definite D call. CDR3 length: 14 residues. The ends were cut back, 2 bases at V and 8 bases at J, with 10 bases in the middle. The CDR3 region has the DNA TGTGCCAGCAGTTTAATAGGGCCTGATTCACCCCTCCACTTT. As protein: CASSLIGPDSPLHF.

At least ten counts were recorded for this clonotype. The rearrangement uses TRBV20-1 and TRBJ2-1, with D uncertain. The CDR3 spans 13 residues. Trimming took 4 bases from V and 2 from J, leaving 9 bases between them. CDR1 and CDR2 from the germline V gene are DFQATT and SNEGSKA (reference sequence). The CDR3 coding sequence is TGCAGTGCTAAGAACGCGACCTACAATGAGCAGTTCTTC. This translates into CSAKNATYNEQFF.